The rows below give T cell receptor beta chains drawn from one sample of a study of shared clonotypes between healthy human individuals. Produced via immunoSEQ multiplex PCR; TCRdb's table is partial and in-frame only. The profile shows over 2 million clones, around 92% of them singletons. Material: naive CD4+ T cells from PBMCs. These receptors all come from a man aged 18-30 years in good health. Some clones in this sample may be carry-over from other donors' samples. CDR3s include the opening cysteine and the closing phenylalanine or tryptophan. The D gene is left open where the match is weak. Clone size is not always given. Where it is, it says once, few, many or a class for expanded clones.

>TRBV19|TRBJ1-5|.|.
TGTGCCAGTAGCCTCAGGATCGGCAATCAGCCCCAGCATTTT
CASSLRIGNQPQHF
>TRBV19|TRBJ2-7|.|TRBD1
TGTGCCAGTAGTAGAAGGGGGACAGGGGCGATATACGAGCAGTACTTC
CASSRRGTGAIYEQYF
>TRBV4-1|TRBJ2-5|once|TRBD2
TGCGCCAGCAGCCAAGCCTTCTTAGGACTAGCGGTCCAAGAGACCCAGTACTTC
CASSQAFLGLAVQETQYF
>TRBV25-1|TRBJ1-5|.|TRBD1
TGTGCCAGGCTGACCCCCCCCCGGGACAGGCGTCGCAATCAGCCCCAGCATTTT
CARLTPPRDRRRNQPQHF
>TRBV11-2|TRBJ1-4|.|TRBD1
TGTGCCAGCAGCTTAGGGGCAGGGGGAACTAATGAAAAACTGTTTTTT
CASSLGAGGTNEKLFF
>TRBV6-1|TRBJ2-7|.|TRBD1
TGTGCCAGCAGAAACCTAGGGGGCACCTACGAGCAGTACTTC
CASRNLGGTYEQYF
>TRBV6-5|TRBJ2-7|.|TRBD1
TGTGCCAGCACTAAACAGGGGGCGGTGGGCGAGCAGTACTTC
CASTKQGAVGEQYF
>TRBV27|TRBJ2-1|.|.
.
CASSSQGQVTMSSSSGRQFF
>TRBV19|TRBJ1-4|.|.
TGTGCCAGTAGTATTGGGGGCTTGGATAATGAAAAACTGTTTTTT
CASSIGGLDNEKLFF
>TRBV27|TRBJ1-1|.|.
TGTGCCAGCCGGTCGGGACGGATTATGAACACTGAAGCTTTCTTT
CASRSGRIMNTEAFF
>TRBV6-5|TRBJ2-5|.|.
TGTGCCAGCAGTTACCGCTTTAGGGGAGAGACCCAGTACTTC
CASSYRFRGETQYF
>TRBV28|TRBJ2-7|.|.
TGTGCCAGCAGTTTGGGGGGAGAGCCCTACGAGCAGTACTTC
CASSLGGEPYEQYF
>TRBV6-1|TRBJ1-4|.|.
TGTGCCAGCAGTGACCAGGGAGCCGTCAAACTGTTTTTT
CASSDQGAVKLFF
>TRBV5-1|TRBJ2-3|.|.
TGCGCCAGCAGCACCACCACAGATACGCAGTATTTT
CASSTTTDTQYF
>TRBV5-1|TRBJ2-2|.|.
TGCGCCAGCAGCAAGGACATCCCGAACACCGGGGAGCTGTTTTTT
CASSKDIPNTGELFF
>TRBV6-5|TRBJ2-7|.|TRBD1
TGTGCCAGCAGGCGACCGACAGGGTCCCCCGGGGAGCAGTACTTC
CASRRPTGSPGEQYF
>TRBV4-2|TRBJ2-7|.|.
TGTGCCAGCAGCCAGGCCCCCCCGGGGGCCAACGAGCAGTACTTC
CASSQAPPGANEQYF
>TRBV28|TRBJ1-3|.|.
TGTGCCAGCAGTTTCTGGGGCACCATATATTTT
CASSFWGTIYF
>TRBV6-1|TRBJ2-7|.|.
TGTGCCAGCAGTGAAGCGACGGGGCCGTACGAGCAGTACTTC
CASSEATGPYEQYF
>TRBV18|TRBJ2-1|.|TRBD1
TGTGCCAGCTCACCGACGACAGGGGGCTCCTACAATGAGCAGTTCTTC
CASSPTTGGSYNEQFF
>TRBV2|TRBJ2-3|.|.
TGTGCCAGCAGCCTTGGGGCAGGGAAGACAGATACGCAGTATTTT
CASSLGAGKTDTQYF
>TRBV11-1|TRBJ2-7|.|TRBD2
TGTGCCAGCAGCTTACGTAGCGGGAGGGGCTACGAGCAGTACTTC
CASSLRSGRGYEQYF
>TRBV5-6|TRBJ2-4|.|.
TGTGCCAGCAGCCCCAGGGTCGGCAAAAACATTCAGTACTTC
CASSPRVGKNIQYF
>TRBV11-2|TRBJ2-5|.|.
TGTGCCAGCAGCCTCCGAGATCACCCCCAGGAGCAGTACTTC
CASSLRDHPQEQYF
>TRBV5-1|TRBJ1-1|.|TRBD1
TGCGCCAGCAGCCCTCGACAGGGCGTAGGCACTGAAGCTTTCTTT
CASSPRQGVGTEAFF
>TRBV2|TRBJ2-1|once|.
TGTGCCAGCAGTGAAGGGCCCGCCGACAACAATGAGCAGTTCTTC
CASSEGPADNNEQFF
>TRBV7-2|TRBJ2-1|.|TRBD2
TGTGCCAGCAGCTTAGGGACTAGCGGGAGGTGGGATGAGCAGTTCTTC
CASSLGTSGRWDEQFF
>TRBV7-9|TRBJ1-1|.|.
TGTGCCAGCAGCTTCTTAAGACCGACAGTGAACACTGAAGCTTTCTTT
CASSFLRPTVNTEAFF
>TRBV28|TRBJ2-7|.|TRBD2
TGTGCCAGCAGTGGGACTAGCGGTACCTACGAGCAGTACTTC
CASSGTSGTYEQYF
>TRBV7-2|TRBJ1-1|.|TRBD1
TGTGCCAGCAAACTATTAGGGACAGGGGCTTTCACTGAAGCTTTCTTT
CASKLLGTGAFTEAFF
>TRBV10-3|TRBJ2-7|.|.
TGTGCCATCAGTGAGTCACCCAGGGGTGGTACGACCTACGAGCAGTACTTC
CAISESPRGGTTYEQYF
>TRBV19|TRBJ1-5|.|.
TGTGCCAGTAGTATAGAGGGCAGGGTTAGCAATCAGCCCCAGCATTTT
CASSIEGRVSNQPQHF
>TRBV7-2|TRBJ2-7|.|.
TGTGCCAGCAGCTCGCCGGGGGACTACGAGCAGTACTTC
CASSSPGDYEQYF
>TRBV4-1|TRBJ2-5|.|.
TGCGCCAGCAGCCAAGAACCGGTTCTGGAGACCCAGTACTTC
CASSQEPVLETQYF
>TRBV10-3|TRBJ2-7|.|.
TGTGCCATTACCGGTGTTAGCTCCTACGAGCAGTACTTC
CAITGVSSYEQYF